This T cell receptor (beta chain) came from a study of T cells in Graves' hyperthyroidism and ophthalmopathy. Study-wide results and caveats: Most thyroid clonotypes with frequency above 0.001 were detected in blood.

Orbital computed tomography and thyroid ultrasound, together with serum TRAb and thyroxine and clinical symptoms, were used for diagnoses. This sample holds PBMCs from less than 13 ml fresh peripheral blood. About this clonotype: Its specificity is unknown.

From RNA transcripts, TCR beta CDR3 regions were amplified. The study used the HTBI primer set for a first-round RT-PCR of the TCR CDR3. MiXCR, applied by TCRdb to the multiplex PCR reads, yields one record per CDR3 protein. Among 300,000 to 450,000 distinct CDR3 sequences listed, approximately 25% were seen once. The TCR originated in a man aged 50-59 years with Graves' hyperthyroidism. Sequenced input: blood.

The CDR3 loop reads CATRDTSYNEQFF. CDR3 coding DNA: TGTGCCACTCGGGACACCTCCTACAATGAGCAGTTCTTC. This rearrangement joins TRBV10-3 to TRBJ2-1, with D perhaps TRBD1 (6 bases). CDR3 size: 13 residues. V shed 10 bases and J shed 0 bases, with 10 bases lying between them. Germline V gives CDR1 ENHRY, CDR2 SYGVKD.